This note documents a single T cell receptor (beta chain) sequence. This sample stems from a study of cytomegalovirus exposure and HLA in healthy donors. The germline V gene encodes CDR1 GTSNPN and CDR2 SVGIG (reference sequence). V lost 3 bases, J lost 1 base, and 7 bases stayed unmatched. The length of the CDR3 is 16 residues. Primers for the PCR totalled 60 Vbeta and 13 Jbeta. Assay used: immunoSEQ multiplex PCR; TCRdb lists only in-frame clones, some missing. The sample contains around 70,000 clones, approximately 80% of which appear only once. This chain uses TRBV30 with TRBJ2-5, with 11 positions matching TRBD2. The source material was PBMCs. The source of this sequence is a human donor in good health. CDR3: CAWSFVGTSGQETQYF. CDR3 DNA: TGTGCCTGGAGCTTTGTAGGGACTAGCGGCCAAGAGACCCAGTACTTC.